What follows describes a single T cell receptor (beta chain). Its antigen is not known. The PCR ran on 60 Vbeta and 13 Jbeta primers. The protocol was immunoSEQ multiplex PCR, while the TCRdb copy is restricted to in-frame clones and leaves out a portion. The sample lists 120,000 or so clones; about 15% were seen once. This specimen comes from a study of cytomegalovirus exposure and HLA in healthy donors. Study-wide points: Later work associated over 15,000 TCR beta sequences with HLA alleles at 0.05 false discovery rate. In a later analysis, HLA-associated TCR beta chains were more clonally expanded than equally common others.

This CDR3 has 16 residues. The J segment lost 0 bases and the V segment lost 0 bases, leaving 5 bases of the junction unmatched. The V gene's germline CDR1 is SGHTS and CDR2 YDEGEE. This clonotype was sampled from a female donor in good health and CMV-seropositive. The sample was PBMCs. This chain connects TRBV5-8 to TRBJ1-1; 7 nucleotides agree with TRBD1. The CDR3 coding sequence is TGTGCCAGCAGCTTGGCGATTACAGGGGTGAACACTGAAGCTTTCTTT. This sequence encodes CASSLAITGVNTEAFF.